These 6 T cell receptor beta chains were all obtained from the same sample, sequenced in a study of T cell repertoires in cytomegalovirus infection. These receptors' antigens are unknown. TCRdb ran MiXCR on the reads and lists one entry per CDR3 protein. The sample lists roughly 120,000 distinct CDR3 sequences; approximately 28% were seen once. The sample consisted of CD8+ T cells from cultured PBMCs, taken from culture after CMV antigen stimulation. The receptors here all came from a human donor in good health (CMV status not recorded). Some clones in this sample may be carry-over from other donors' samples.

The rearrangement uses TRBV7-9 and TRBJ2-1; TRBD2 agrees at 14 bases. CDR1 is SEHNR and CDR2 is FQNEAQ in the germline V gene (reference sequence). The V and J ends lost 5 bases and 10 bases, in that order; junction bases with no gene match: 4. The CDR3 length is 14 residues. CDR3 DNA: TGTGCCAGCAGCCAGACTAGCGGGGGGGCCGAGCAGTTCTTC. It yields the protein CASSQTSGGAEQFF.

CDR3 DNA: TGTGCCACGGCGGACAGGGGTAATGAAAAACTGTTTTTT. It encodes CATADRGNEKLFF. The rearrangement uses TRBV15 and TRBJ1-4; 9 positions match TRBD1. The CDR3 is made up of 13 amino acids. With 9 bases clipped from V and 4 bases from J, the junction kept 3 bases outside the gene matches. The germline V gene has CDR1 LNHNV and CDR2 YYDKDF (reference sequence).

This chain links TRBV28 with TRBJ1-1; 7 positions agree with TRBD1. Germline CDR1 reads MDHEN; CDR2 reads SYDVKM. The V gene end was trimmed by 5 bases and the J gene end by 4 bases; junction bases not matched to a gene: 16. This CDR3 spans 17 amino acids. The CDR3 spells CASSLRQGGKHGTEAFF. DNA of the CDR3: TGTGCCAGCAGTCTAAGACAGGGAGGGAAACACGGCACTGAAGCTTTCTTT.

This clonotype was counted many times. This chain joins TRBV4-1 and TRBJ2-1; TRBD2 matches 9 bases. J gave up 9 bases and V 0 bases, and 6 bases lay outside the gene matches. CDR3 length: 15 amino acids. Germline CDR1 is MGHRA and CDR2 is YSYEKL. DNA of the CDR3: TGCGCCAGCAGCCAAGAAGGCGGGGGGGCCAGTGAGCAGTTCTTC. Protein product: CASSQEGGGASEQFF.

The genes are TRBV5-1 and TRBJ1-2; maybe TRBD1 (5 bases). With 1 base removed from V and 4 bases from J, the gap between germline ends came to 11 bases. CDR1 SGHRS and CDR2 YFSETQ come from the germline V gene. The CDR3 has 14 residues. The CDR3 bases are TGCGCCAGCAGCTTGTCTGCAGGGACCTATGGCTACACCTTC. It is translated as CASSLSAGTYGYTF.

Turning to this clonotype: With a much larger clone just one base away, this may be a read error. The CDR3 protein is CASSRSLVVYNEQFF. The CDR3 coding sequence is TGTGCCAGCAGCCGAAGCCTAGTGGTCTACAATGAGCAGTTCTTC. This rearrangement joins TRBV7-3 to TRBJ2-1; D ambiguous. The CDR3 has 15 amino acids. Trimming took 5 bases from V and 3 from J, leaving 14 bases between them. Germline V gene lookup returns CDR1 SGHTA and CDR2 FQGTGA.